The 23 T cell receptor beta chains listed next were all sequenced from one sample in a study of shared clonotypes between healthy human individuals. The method was immunoSEQ multiplex PCR; TCRdb's version includes in-frame clones alone and lacks a portion of them. The table has around 600,000 clones, 85% to 95% seen once. The naive CD8 fraction comprised CD45RO-negative cells positively selected for CCR7 and excluded terminally differentiated effector memory CD45RA+ cells. The sequenced sample consisted of naive CD8+ T cells sorted from blood. The source is a woman aged 25 to 39 in good health.

The rearrangement links TRBV9 to TRBJ2-3, with a possible D match to TRBD2 (6 bases). Trimming stripped 4 bases from V and 4 bases from J, with 13 bases between. CDR3 length: 14 amino acids. Germline-derived CDR1 and CDR2 are SGDLS and YYNGEE. CDR3 protein: CASSPGGVPDTQYF. The CDR3 DNA follows: TGTGCCAGCAGCCCCGGAGGGGTCCCAGATACGCAGTATTTT.

This rearrangement joins TRBV4-1 to TRBJ2-3; a weak D match, TRBD2 (5 bases). Trimming cost V 0 bases and J 6 bases, with 16 bases left between them. Per the germline V gene, CDR1 is MGHRA and CDR2 is YSYEKL. CDR3 size: 16 residues. For the CDR3, the DNA is TGCGCCAGCAGCCAAGATTCGCCGGGATTTGGGGATACGCAGTATTTT. Protein sequence: CASSQDSPGFGDTQYF.

The chain employs TRBV6-1 and TRBJ2-3, with TRBD2 matching 8 bases. CDR1 and CDR2 (germline): MNHNS, SASEGT. CDR3 length: 16 residues. V trimming: 4 bases; J trimming: 0 bases; junction bases outside the gene matches: 6. The CDR3 DNA follows: TGTGCCAGCAGTGTTCAGCGGGAGAGGAGCACAGATACGCAGTATTTT. As protein: CASSVQRERSTDTQYF.

The V call is TRBV28, the J call TRBJ2-6; weak D call: TRBD1 (5 bases). V lost 6 bases, J lost 1 base, and 16 bases lay in between. This CDR3 spans 17 amino acids. Per the germline V gene, CDR1 is MDHEN and CDR2 is SYDVKM. The CDR3 nucleotides read TGTGCCAGCAGCTTGGTAGGGGAACTTTCTGGGGCCAACGTCCTGACTTTC. This codes for CASSLVGELSGANVLTF.

The chain uses TRBV15 and TRBJ2-5; D is undetermined. The J call may not be correct, given that the DNA end is closer to TRBJ2-7. Germline V gene data show CDR1 as LNHNV and CDR2 as YYDKDF (reference sequence). The CDR3 covers 12 residues. In DNA form, the CDR3 reads TGTGCCACCAGCAGCCTATCATACGAGCAGTACTTC. As protein: CATSSLSYEQYF.

This clone was detected only once. This chain connects TRBV5-8 to TRBJ2-5; D is unclear. Germline V gives CDR1 SGHTS, CDR2 YDEGEE. The ends were cut back, 0 bases at V and 2 bases at J, with 5 bases in the middle. CDR3 length equals 13 residues. CDR3 region: CASSLGPQETQYF. The CDR3 DNA is TGTGCCAGCAGCTTGGGCCCTCAAGAGACCCAGTACTTC.

In nucleotides, the CDR3 is TGTGCCAGCAGCTTAGGGACTAGCGGGAGGACTGAGCAGTTCTTC. Translated, it gives CASSLGTSGRTEQFF. This chain links TRBV7-8 with TRBJ2-1, with 14 bases fitting TRBD2. Germline V lookup: CDR1 SGHVS, CDR2 FQNEAQ. The CDR3 runs 15 residues. Trimming at V came to 1 base and at J to 9 bases, leaving 2 bases not matched to a gene.

This chain links TRBV28 with TRBJ2-5; TRBD1 or TRBD2 may be the D gene (6 bases each). Germline CDR1 reads MDHEN; CDR2 reads SYDVKM. The CDR3 consists of 15 residues. Trimming took 5 bases from V and 5 from J, leaving 18 bases between them. The CDR3 here is CASSLTATGRETQYF. CDR3 sequence (DNA): TGTGCCAGCAGTCTCACCGCTACAGGGAGGGAGACCCAGTACTTC.

This chain uses TRBV6-5 with TRBJ1-5; 7 nucleotides match TRBD1. V lost 5 bases and J lost 1; bases outside the gene matches: 2. Looked up from germline, CDR1 is MNHEY and CDR2 is SVGAGI. The length of the CDR3 is 14 residues. CDR3 DNA: TGTGCCAGCAGTACAGGGGTGAGCAATCAGCCCCAGCATTTT. Its protein product is CASSTGVSNQPQHF.

In DNA form, the CDR3 reads TGTGCCAGCAGCCCGGGACAGGGCTACGAGCAGTACTTC. This codes for CASSPGQGYEQYF. The J gene is TRBJ2-7, the V gene TRBV14; TRBD1 matches 9 bases. The germline CDR1 and CDR2 sequences are SGHDN and FVKESK. The CDR3 contains 13 residues. With 4 bases clipped from V and 3 bases from J, the junction kept 1 base outside the gene matches.

V usage is TRBV28 and J usage is TRBJ2-1; D gene unclear. With 1 base removed from V and 4 bases from J, the gap between germline ends came to 5 bases. The CDR3 sequence is 13 residues long. Germline CDR1 and CDR2: MDHEN and SYDVKM. The CDR3 DNA sequence: TGTGCCAGCAGTTTATTGAGATACAATGAGCAGTTCTTC. Translation gives CASSLLRYNEQFF. Full variable domain (remainder filled in from reference TRBV28 and TRBJ2-1): DVKVTQSSRYLVKRTGEKVFLECVQDMDHENMFWYRQDPGLGLRLIYFSYDVKMKEKGDIPEGYSVSREKKERFSLILESASTNQTSMYLCASSLLRYNEQFFGPGTRLTVL.

The V and J genes are TRBV15 and TRBJ2-5, with 10 bases lining up with TRBD1. With the DNA end fitting TRBJ2-7 better, the J assignment may be wrong. In germline, CDR1 is LNHNV, CDR2 YYDKDF (reference sequence). The CDR3 loop spans 15 amino acids. CDR3 sequence: CATSREADRGYEQYF. The DNA for the CDR3 is TGTGCCACCAGCAGAGAAGCGGACAGGGGGTACGAGCAGTACTTC.

The chain carries TRBV2 and TRBJ2-2, with D unclear. The CDR3 consists of 11 residues. Per germline, CDR1 SNHLY and CDR2 FYNNEI. Trimming took 4 bases from V and 13 from J, leaving 10 bases between them. The CDR3 coding sequence is TGTGCCAGCAGTGCTTGGGAAGGGCTGTTTTTT. Translating gives CASSAWEGLFF.

This chain links TRBV27 with TRBJ2-1; D unresolved. The CDR3 extends over 16 amino acids. Between the trimmed V and J ends, which lost 5 bases and 6 bases, there was a span of 20 bases. Germline values: CDR1 MNHEY, CDR2 SMNVEV (reference sequence). The CDR3 here is CASSPPLDWLGNEQFF. The CDR3 DNA reads TGTGCCAGCAGTCCCCCACTCGACTGGTTGGGCAATGAGCAGTTCTTC.

The chain carries TRBV7-7 and TRBJ2-5, with 8 bases fitting TRBD1. This CDR3 is 14 amino acids long. The germline V gene has CDR1 SSHAT and CDR2 FNYEAQ (reference sequence). V shed 5 bases and J 4 bases; nucleotides not matched to a gene: 6. CDR3 DNA sequence: TGTGCCAGCAGCCCAAGACAGGGGTCAGAGACCCAGTACTTC. It encodes CASSPRQGSETQYF. Using reference TRBV7-7 and TRBJ2-5 for the parts outside the CDR3, the full variable domain is GAGVSQSPRYKVTKRGQDVTLRCDPISSHATLYWYQQALGQGPEFLTYFNYEAQPDKSGLPSDRFSAERPEGSISTLTIQRTEQRDSAMYRCASSPRQGSETQYFGPGTRLLVL.

V usage is TRBV28 and J usage is TRBJ1-2; tentative D call: TRBD1 (6 bases). There are 15 residues in the CDR3. From germline, CDR1 is MDHEN and CDR2 SYDVKM. The V end lost 3 bases, the J end lost 6 bases, and 17 bases lay between the germline ends. The CDR3 here is CASSFTQQGFDGYTF. CDR3 DNA: TGTGCCAGCAGTTTTACGCAACAGGGATTCGATGGCTACACCTTC.

The chain has TRBV10-3 and TRBJ2-3, with 9 bases fitting TRBD2. Germline trimming cut 3 bases from V and 4 bases from J; bases unmatched to any gene: 2. Germline values: CDR1 ENHRY, CDR2 SYGVKD. The CDR3 runs to 14 residues. The CDR3 nucleotides are TGTGCCATCAGTGACGCGGGAGGGCCAGATACGCAGTATTTT. This codes for CAISDAGGPDTQYF.

The chain joins TRBV7-9 to TRBJ2-7; maybe TRBD1 (6 bases). This CDR3 region has 12 residues. V was trimmed by 5 bases and J by 4 bases, leaving 9 bases between them. The germline gives CDR1 SEHNR, CDR2 FQNEAQ (reference sequence). The CDR3 is CASSPGDYEQYF. Here the CDR3 DNA reads TGTGCCAGCAGCCCAGGGGATTACGAGCAGTACTTC.

This clone was recorded a few times. The DNA of the CDR3 is TGTGCCAGTAGTATGATGTCTAGCGCGTACAATGAGCAGTTCTTC. Residues: CASSMMSSAYNEQFF. This chain joins TRBV19 and TRBJ2-1, with D maybe TRBD2 (6 bases). This CDR3 is 15 amino acids long. The V gene lost 3 bases and the J gene lost 4 bases, with 13 bases spanning the gap. Germline loops: CDR1 LNHDA, CDR2 SQIVND (reference sequence). Supplemented by reference TRBV19 and TRBJ2-1, the full variable domain reads DGGITQSPKYLFRKEGQNVTLSCEQNLNHDAMYWYRQDPGQGLRLIYYSQIVNDFQKGDIAEGYSVSREKKESFPLTVTSAQKNPTAFYLCASSMMSSAYNEQFFGPGTRLTVL.

This sequence joins TRBV6-1 and TRBJ2-1; D assignment may be TRBD1 or TRBD2 (5 bases each). Trimming took off 2 bases at V and 4 bases at J, with 12 bases between the two ends. Germline V lookup: CDR1 MNHNS, CDR2 SASEGT. The CDR3 consists of 15 residues. The CDR3 sequence is CASSESGDLYNEQFF. The CDR3 nucleotides read TGTGCCAGCAGTGAATCCGGGGACCTATACAATGAGCAGTTCTTC.

The chain is built from TRBV6-5 and TRBJ1-1; D remains ambiguous. The ends were cut back, 0 bases at V and 0 bases at J, with 8 bases in the middle. CDR1 and CDR2 (germline): MNHEY, SVGAGI. The CDR3 has 15 residues. The CDR3 sequence is CASSYSSDLNTEAFF. Written as DNA, the CDR3 is TGTGCCAGCAGTTACTCCTCCGACTTGAACACTGAAGCTTTCTTT.

CDR3 nucleotides: TGTGCCAGTAGTATAGGGGACTCCCCCGCCTACGAGCAGTACTTC. Protein product: CASSIGDSPAYEQYF. V gene TRBV19 combines with J gene TRBJ2-7; TRBD2 is a possible D gene (6 bases). In germline, CDR1 is LNHDA, CDR2 SQIVND (reference sequence). V shed 1 base and J shed 2 bases, with 12 bases lying between them. The CDR3 is 15 amino acids.

The table lists this clone with a few counts. V usage is TRBV4-1 and J usage is TRBJ1-1; D gene ambiguous. Germline V lookup: CDR1 MGHRA, CDR2 YSYEKL. The CDR3 is 12 residues long. Trimming took off 4 bases at V and 4 bases at J, with 7 bases between the two ends. CDR3 sequence (DNA): TGCGCCAGCAGCCCATCGAGCACTGAAGCTTTCTTT. It translates to CASSPSSTEAFF.